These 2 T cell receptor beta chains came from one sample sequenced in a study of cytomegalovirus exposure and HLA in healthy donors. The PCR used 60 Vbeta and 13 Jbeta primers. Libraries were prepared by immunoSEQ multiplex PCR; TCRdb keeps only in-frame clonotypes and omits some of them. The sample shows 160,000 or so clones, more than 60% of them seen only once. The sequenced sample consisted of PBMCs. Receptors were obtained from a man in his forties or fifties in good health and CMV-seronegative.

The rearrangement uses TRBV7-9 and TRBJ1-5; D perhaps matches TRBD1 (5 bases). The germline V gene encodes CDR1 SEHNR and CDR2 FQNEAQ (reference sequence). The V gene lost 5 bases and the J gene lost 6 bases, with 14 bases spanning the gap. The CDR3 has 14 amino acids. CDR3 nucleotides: TGTGCCAGCAGCGGGTGGGGGGAGGGTCAGCCCCAGCATTTT. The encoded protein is CASSGWGEGQPQHF.

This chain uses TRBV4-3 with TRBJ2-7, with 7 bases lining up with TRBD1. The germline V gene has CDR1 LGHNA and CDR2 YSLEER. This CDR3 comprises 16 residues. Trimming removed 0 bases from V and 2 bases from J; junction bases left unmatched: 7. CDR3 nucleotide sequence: TGCGCCAGCAGCCAAGAGGTCGGGACAGAGGCCTACGAGCAGTACTTC. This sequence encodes CASSQEVGTEAYEQYF.